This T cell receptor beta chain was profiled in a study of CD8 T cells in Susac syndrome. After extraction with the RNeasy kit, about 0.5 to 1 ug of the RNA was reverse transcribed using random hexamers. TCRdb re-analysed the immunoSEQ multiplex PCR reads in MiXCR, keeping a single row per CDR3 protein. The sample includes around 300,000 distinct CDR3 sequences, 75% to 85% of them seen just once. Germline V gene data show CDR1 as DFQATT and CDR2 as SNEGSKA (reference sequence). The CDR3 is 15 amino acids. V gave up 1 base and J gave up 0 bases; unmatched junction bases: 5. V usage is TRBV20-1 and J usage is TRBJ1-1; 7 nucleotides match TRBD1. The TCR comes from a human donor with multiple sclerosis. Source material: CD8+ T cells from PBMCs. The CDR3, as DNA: TGCAGTGCTAGAGGGTCAGGGGGGATGAACACTGAAGCTTTCTTT. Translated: CSARGSGGMNTEAFF.